This T cell receptor (beta chain) comes out of a study of T cell responses to AZD1222 COVID-19 vaccine. Study results and limitations: Clonal diversity may have been underestimated in mostly white British donors. Two doses of AZD1222 preceded a rise in Spike-specific TCR breadth and depth. Sampling captured repertoires only after the peak T cell response. Spike as a whole was targeted by vaccine-associated CD4 TCRs, dominant at 160-218 and 743-854.

Details on this clone: The antigen is unknown.

Assay: immunoSEQ multiplex PCR; the TCRdb copy retains only in-frame clones and omits some. The sample has tens of thousands of clones, about 89% seen once; the top ten hold 2.4%. Germline values: CDR1 LNHDA, CDR2 SQIVND (reference sequence). The CDR3 has 16 residues. With 1 base removed from V and 5 bases from J, the gap between germline ends came to 17 bases. Sequencing was performed on peripheral blood, taken on day 0 of AZD1222 vaccination. The chain carries TRBV19 and TRBJ1-1, with TRBD1 as a possible D gene (5 bases). The TCR sequence derives from an adult in good health. DNA for the CDR3: TGTGCCAGTAGTATAGTACGGACACAAGAAAGTACTGAAGCTTTCTTT. Its translation is CASSIVRTQESTEAFF.